This T cell receptor beta chain emerged from a study of blood T cell repertoires in COVID-19. V lost 1 base and J lost 4, with 7 bases in between. The CDR3 has 13 residues. The protocol was immunoSEQ multiplex PCR, while the TCRdb copy is restricted to in-frame clones and leaves out a portion. The sample holds 140,000 to 150,000 clones, over 75% seen once. V is TRBV12-3 or TRBV12-4 and J is TRBJ1-1; weak D call: TRBD1 (5 bases). The origin of this receptor is a woman in her sixties with active COVID-19. Material for sequencing was peripheral blood. The CDR3 region has the DNA TGTGCCAGCAGTTTAGGGGGGGGCACTGAAGCTTTCTTT. As protein: CASSLGGGTEAFF.